This T cell receptor (beta chain) originates from a study of T cell responses to AZD1222 COVID-19 vaccine. Regarding the study as a whole: Spike-specific TCRs gained breadth and depth after people received two AZD1222 doses. White British donors predominated, females outnumbered males, and clonal diversity was possibly underestimated. Baseline serology detected seropositivity in only six AZD1222 recipients. Spike was spanned by vaccine-associated CD4 TCRs, which were dominant at 160-218 and 743-854.

Concerning this clone: Its antigen is currently unknown.

Here immunoSEQ multiplex PCR was the method, and the copy in TCRdb shows in-frame clones only, minus some. The data hold 110,000 or so clones, with about 85% observed a single time. The CDR3 has 14 residues. Trimming left V 1 base short and J 1 base short, with 7 bases between. Per germline, CDR1 SEHNR and CDR2 FQNEAQ (reference sequence). This chain uses TRBV7-9 with TRBJ1-2; unclear D gene. This clonotype was sampled from an adult who received the AZD1222 COVID-19 vaccine. Source: peripheral blood, taken 28 days after the second AZD1222 dose. The CDR3: CASSLVQINYGYTF. DNA for the CDR3: TGTGCCAGCAGCTTAGTTCAGATTAACTATGGCTACACCTTC. Full variable domain (missing parts from reference TRBV7-9 and TRBJ1-2): DTGVSQNPRHKITKRGQNVTFRCDPISEHNRLYWYRQTLGQGPEFLTYFQNEAQLEKSRLLSDRFSAERPKGSFSTLEIQRTEQGDSAMYLCASSLVQINYGYTFGSGTRLTVV.